This TCR beta chain was observed in a study of cytomegalovirus exposure and HLA in healthy donors. At the level of the study: Roughly 179 million T cells yielded roughly 120 million unique TCR beta sequences, as an earlier analysis found.

V trimming: 3 bases; J trimming: 7 bases; junction bases outside the gene matches: 8. The CDR3 is 15 amino acids. Germline assignment: CDR1 GTSNPN and CDR2 SVGIG (reference sequence). As to this clone: What it binds is unknown.

Overall study findings and caveats: Three chains linked to CMV were shown in vitro to be specific for CMV antigens.

A multiplex PCR was run with 60 Vbeta primers and 13 Jbeta primers. Libraries were prepared by immunoSEQ multiplex PCR; TCRdb keeps only in-frame clonotypes and omits some of them. Among 14,000 or so clones, about two thirds were seen once, and the ten largest hold approximately 17%. The sample taken for sequencing was PBMCs. This sequence joins TRBV30 and TRBJ2-1; 11 bases are shared with TRBD2. This receptor was identified in a woman aged 50 to 65 in good health and CMV-seropositive. The CDR3 DNA reads TGTGCCTGGAGCCCGGTTAGCGGGAGGGTAAATGAGCAGTTCTTC. Translating it yields CAWSPVSGRVNEQFF.